Each of the 10 T cell receptor beta chains below was sequenced from the same sample in a study of Graves' ophthalmopathy and Graves' hyperthyroidism. For repertoire sequencing, the TCR beta CDR3 regions were amplified from RNA transcripts. An initial RT-PCR round employing HTBI primers preceded a second-round multiplex PCR. TCRdb re-called the multiplex PCR reads through MiXCR, storing one row per CDR3 protein. This sample has around 660,000 distinct CDR3 sequences, with about 40% found just once. Sequencing input: peripheral blood. Receptors originate from an adult man with Graves' ophthalmopathy.

This clonotype was found many times. This chain uses TRBV19 with TRBJ1-1; 7 positions agree with TRBD1. Trimming took 6 bases from V and 1 from J; bases not matched to a gene: 5. There are 14 residues in the CDR3. Germline CDR1 is LNHDA and CDR2 is SQIVND (reference sequence). In nucleotides, the CDR3 is TGTGCCAGTAGCCACAGGGGAAAGAACACTGAAGCTTTCTTT. Translating it yields CASSHRGKNTEAFF.

In this sample, this clonotype turned up many times. The rearrangement joins TRBV29-1 to TRBJ1-1; no definite D call. V was clipped by 7 bases and J by 0 bases, with 15 bases between them. Germline loops: CDR1 SQVTM, CDR2 ANQGSEA. The CDR3 extends over 14 amino acids. CDR3 coding DNA: TGCAGCGCACGACCCCGTTCAATGAACACTGAAGCTTTCTTT. Translated: CSARPRSMNTEAFF.

The rearrangement links TRBV29-1 to TRBJ2-6, with 8 nucleotides matching TRBD1. V trimming: 6 bases; J trimming: 11 bases; junction bases outside the gene matches: 9. Germline V gene sequence: CDR1 SQVTM, CDR2 ANQGSEA. This CDR3 comprises 13 residues. DNA of the CDR3: TGCAGCGTCAAGGACAGGGTGGGCGACGTCCTGACTTTC. Protein sequence: CSVKDRVGDVLTF.

This clonotype was seen only a few times. The rearrangement joins TRBV15 to TRBJ2-3; perhaps TRBD2 as D (5 bases). CDR3 size: 14 residues. The germline V gene has CDR1 LNHNV and CDR2 YYDKDF (reference sequence). V gave up 4 bases and J gave up 5 bases, with 13 bases separating them. The CDR3 DNA sequence: TGTGCCACCAGCACCGACTACCTCGGAGATACGCAGTATTTT. It encodes CATSTDYLGDTQYF.

With regard to this clonotype: A read error may produce the germline difference seen at one junction end. The chain couples TRBV10-2 to TRBJ1-1; TRBD1 matches 8 bases. This CDR3 has 12 residues. Germline V CDR1 and CDR2: WSHSY, SAAADI. The CDR3 here is CATGDRNTGASF. In nucleotides, the CDR3 is TGCGCCACCGGGGACAGGAACACTGGAGCTTCCTTT.

This clonotype occurred a few times. The V call is TRBV5-1, the J call TRBJ1-4; perhaps TRBD1 as D (6 bases). This CDR3 spans 15 amino acids. The germline V and J ends were trimmed by 5 bases and 8 bases, with 19 bases remaining between them. Per the germline V gene, CDR1 is SGHRS and CDR2 is YFSETQ. CDR3 sequence: CASSLAGTTGEKLFF. CDR3 nucleotide sequence: TGCGCCAGCAGTTTAGCCGGGACAACGGGGGAAAAACTGTTTTTT.

This clonotype was observed at least ten times. The chain links TRBV7-9 to TRBJ2-7; D unresolved. CDR1 and CDR2 (germline): SEHNR, FQNEAQ (reference sequence). This CDR3 region has 11 residues. V shed 5 bases and J shed 3 bases, with 5 bases lying between them. The CDR3, as DNA: TGTGCCAGCAGCCAACACTACGAGCAGTACTTC. Translating it yields CASSQHYEQYF.

Notes on this clonotype: A clone one base away is much larger, so this may be a read error. The CDR3 ends on some other residue instead of the conserved phenylalanine or tryptophan, so this is likely a read error. V gene TRBV7-8 combines with J gene TRBJ2-7, with TRBD2 matching 8 bases. The V gene's germline CDR1 is SGHVS and CDR2 FQNEAQ. Losses at the gene ends were 2 bases for V and 5 bases for J; bases not matched to a gene: 5. The CDR3 runs to 14 residues. The CDR3 nucleotides are TGTGCCAGCAGCTTAACGGGAGGGGCGAACGAGCAGTACCTC. Translating gives CASSLTGGANEQYL.

The chain has TRBV3-1 and TRBJ1-1, with a tentative D call TRBD1 (5 bases). V was pared by 1 base and J by 8 bases, with 11 bases between. The CDR3 runs to 13 residues. Germline CDR1 LGHDT, CDR2 YNNKEL (reference sequence). The CDR3 nucleotides are TGTGCCAGCAGCCAAGGGGGCACGTGGGAAGCTTTCTTT. As protein: CASSQGGTWEAFF.

V is TRBV9 and J is TRBJ2-5, with D possibly being TRBD1 or TRBD2 (5 bases each). Looked up from germline, CDR1 is SGDLS and CDR2 is YYNGEE. This CDR3 has 14 amino acids. Trimming took 7 bases from V and 7 from J, leaving 20 bases between them. CDR3 protein: CASSPVGERRTQYF. In DNA form, the CDR3 reads TGTGCCAGCTCACCCGTGGGGGAAAGGCGGACCCAGTACTTC. The variable domain in full, completed from reference TRBV9 and TRBJ2-5, reads DSGVTQTPKHLITATGQRVTLRCSPRSGDLSVYWYQQSLDQGLQFLIQYYNGEERAKGNILERFSAQQFPDLHSELNLSSLELGDSALYFCASSPVGERRTQYFGPGTRLLVL.